Below, 14 T cell receptor beta chains from the same sample are listed, as sequenced in a study of identical twins. Each CDR3 protein gets one entry after TCRdb re-called the 5' RACE reads with MiXCR. Of hundreds of thousands of distinct CDR3 sequences in the sample, 8.6% were seen once. The same data also contributed to another study, on yellow fever vaccine responses in identical twins.

The specimen sequenced was PBMCs. The source of these receptors is a woman aged 18-29 years in good health.

This clonotype was observed at least ten times. V is TRBV15 and J is TRBJ2-2; D remains unclear. This CDR3 spans 15 amino acids. Germline V gives CDR1 LNHNV, CDR2 YYDKDF (reference sequence). V shed 4 bases and J shed 6 bases, with 15 bases lying between them. This CDR3 reads CATSKRPRTSGELFF. In DNA form, the CDR3 reads TGTGCCACCAGCAAAAGGCCCCGCACCTCCGGGGAGCTGTTTTTT.

The V and J genes are TRBV15 and TRBJ2-5; maybe TRBD2 (5 bases). The germline V gene has CDR1 LNHNV and CDR2 YYDKDF (reference sequence). The CDR3 is made up of 14 amino acids. Trimming took 5 bases from V and 3 from J, leaving 13 bases between them. Written as DNA, the CDR3 is TGTGCCACCAGCCGATCGGGGATCGAAGAGACCCAGTACTTC. Translated, it gives CATSRSGIEETQYF.

This clonotype was observed a few times. This chain links TRBV11-2 with TRBJ2-7, with D unclear. There are 13 residues in the CDR3. The V end was cut by 3 bases, the J end by 2 bases, with 8 bases between. Germline-derived CDR1 and CDR2 are SGHAT and FQNNGV. CDR3 loop: CASSFWHAYEQYF. As DNA, the CDR3 is TGTGCCAGCAGCTTCTGGCACGCCTACGAGCAGTACTTC.

This clonotype was counted a few times. The CDR3 coding sequence is TGCGCCAGCAGCTTAGGGACAGGGGGCTGGGGAAACACTGAAGCTTTCTTT. It specifies CASSLGTGGWGNTEAFF. This rearrangement joins TRBV4-1 to TRBJ1-1; 12 nucleotides line up with TRBD1. The CDR3 consists of 17 residues. Germline assignment: CDR1 MGHRA and CDR2 YSYEKL. V trimming: 5 bases; J trimming: 2 bases; junction bases outside the gene matches: 9.

This clonotype was counted between two and nine times. The V gene is TRBV20-1, the J gene TRBJ2-7; 10 bases are a match to TRBD1. J was trimmed by 5 bases and V by 3 bases; bases with no gene match: 7. From germline, CDR1 is DFQATT and CDR2 SNEGSKA (reference sequence). The CDR3 spans 14 residues. The CDR3 is CSASRQGAFDEQYF. CDR3 nucleotide sequence: TGCAGTGCTAGCCGACAGGGGGCATTCGACGAGCAGTACTTC.

This clonotype was seen at least ten times. The rearrangement joins TRBV24-1 to TRBJ2-1, with 7 bases that match TRBD2. This CDR3 is 17 amino acids long. The V segment lost 3 bases and the J segment 7 bases; nucleotides outside the gene matches: 14. In germline, CDR1 is KGHDR, CDR2 SFDVKD. The CDR3 spells CATSDPTRAGDRNEQFF. In nucleotides, the CDR3 is TGTGCCACCAGTGATCCGACTAGGGCGGGAGATAGGAATGAGCAGTTCTTC.

The rearrangement uses TRBV7-9 and TRBJ2-2; 8 bases match TRBD1. There are 14 residues in the CDR3. CDR1 is SEHNR, CDR2 FQNEAQ, per germline (reference sequence). With V trimmed by 11 bases and J by 0 bases, 5 bases remained unmatched. The CDR3 DNA is TGTGCCGGACACAGGGGGACGAACACCGGGGAGCTGTTTTTT. Translating it yields CAGHRGTNTGELFF.

This clonotype occurred a few times. The CDR3 here is CASSYSQTSGMQFF. The DNA for the CDR3 is TGTGCCAGCAGTTACTCGCAGACTAGCGGGATGCAGTTCTTC. The V call is TRBV6-5, the J call TRBJ2-1; 11 nucleotides agree with TRBD2. Per germline, CDR1 MNHEY and CDR2 SVGAGI. This CDR3 comprises 14 residues. The V gene end was trimmed by 0 bases and the J gene end by 12 bases; junction bases not matched to a gene: 4.

The rearrangement joins TRBV3-1 to TRBJ2-7; maybe TRBD1 (6 bases). Trimming stripped 6 bases from V and 2 bases from J, with 11 bases between. This CDR3 region has 13 residues. Germline assignment: CDR1 LGHDT and CDR2 YNNKEL (reference sequence). Here the CDR3 reads CASSPGVTYEQYF. For the CDR3, the DNA is TGTGCCAGCAGTCCAGGGGTAACCTACGAGCAGTACTTC.

This clonotype showed up many times. The chain is built from TRBV10-3 and TRBJ1-5; D ambiguous. The length of the CDR3 is 12 residues. Deletions cut 0 bases from V and 6 bases from J, with 3 bases between. The germline gives CDR1 ENHRY, CDR2 SYGVKD. The CDR3 loop is CAISESGQPQHF. The DNA of the CDR3 is TGTGCCATCAGTGAGTCAGGTCAGCCCCAGCATTTT.

This clonotype came up a few times. J is TRBJ1-2 and V is TRBV11-2, with D perhaps matching TRBD1 (5 bases). Germline CDR1 and CDR2: SGHAT and FQNNGV. The CDR3 covers 14 residues. V lost 5 bases to trimming and J lost 6 bases, with 16 bases between them. CDR3 protein: CASSPSGRENGYTF. DNA of the CDR3: TGTGCCAGCAGCCCAAGTGGCAGGGAGAATGGCTACACCTTC.

In this sample, this clonotype turned up a few times. The chain is built from TRBV20-1 and TRBJ1-3, with D unresolved. Germline assignment: CDR1 DFQATT and CDR2 SNEGSKA (reference sequence). The CDR3 contains 11 residues. In nucleotides, the CDR3 is TGCGGCCGGGGCTCTGGAAACACCATATATTTT. Translation gives CGRGSGNTIYF.

The chain has TRBV4-3 and TRBJ2-3, with D tentatively TRBD1 or TRBD2 (6 bases each). Germline CDR1 is LGHNA and CDR2 is YSLEER. CDR3 length equals 16 residues. Trimming left V 2 bases short and J 4 bases short, with 16 bases between. CDR3 nucleotide sequence: TGCGCCAGCAGCCAACAGGGGTGGGACTCATCAGATACGCAGTATTTT. Protein product: CASSQQGWDSSDTQYF.

This rearrangement joins TRBV5-1 to TRBJ2-3; D unclear. Germline V CDR1 and CDR2: SGHRS, YFSETQ. This CDR3 contains 15 residues. Between the trimmed V and J ends, which lost 1 base and 4 bases, there was a span of 13 bases. CDR3 amino acids: CASSLTWGSPDTQYF. The CDR3 DNA reads as TGCGCCAGCAGCTTGACGTGGGGTAGTCCAGATACGCAGTATTTT.